The 14 T cell receptor beta chains given below trace back to one sample, sequenced in a study of long-term antiretroviral therapy in people with HIV. The run of the v3.0 immunoSEQ assay was at survey level. The data were produced by immunoSEQ multiplex PCR, yet TCRdb's version contains in-frame clones alone and is incomplete. The sample shows some 27,000 clones, approximately 79% of them seen only once. The sequences come from unsorted PBMCs, collected 2.1 years after starting antiretroviral therapy. These receptors came from a young man with HIV.

This clone was detected only once. This chain uses TRBV27 with TRBJ2-2; D is ambiguous. The CDR3 runs to 14 residues. Trimming removed 1 base from V and 6 bases from J, with 9 bases in between. CDR1 and CDR2 (germline): MNHEY, SMNVEV (reference sequence). DNA for the CDR3: TGTGCCAGCAGTTTATGGGGTGGGGCCGGGGAGCTGTTTTTT. This sequence encodes CASSLWGGAGELFF.

V and J are TRBV6-5 and TRBJ2-5; unclear D gene. The germline V gene has CDR1 MNHEY and CDR2 SVGAGI. Trimming pared 4 bases from V and 7 bases from J, leaving 13 bases between. The CDR3 contains 13 residues. Here the CDR3 DNA reads TGTGCCAGCAGTTCGGACGGCACGGGGACCCAGTACTTC. Its translation: CASSSDGTGTQYF.

The genes are TRBV5-1 and TRBJ1-6; D is perhaps TRBD1 (6 bases). This CDR3 region has 14 residues. The V and J ends lost 4 bases and 5 bases respectively, with 10 bases between them. In germline, CDR1 is SGHRS, CDR2 YFSETQ. The CDR3 sequence: CASSMKGDNSPLHF. In DNA, the CDR3 is TGCGCCAGCAGCATGAAGGGGGATAATTCACCCCTCCACTTT. The variable domain in full, with the rest retrieved from reference TRBV5-1 and TRBJ1-6, is KAGVTQTPRYLIKTRGQQVTLSCSPISGHRSVSWYQQTPGQGLQFLFEYFSETQRNKGNFPGRFSGRQFSNSRSEMNVSTLELGDSALYLCASSMKGDNSPLHFGNGTRLTVT.

The V gene is TRBV2, the J gene TRBJ1-1; D ambiguous. CDR1 and CDR2 (germline): SNHLY, FYNNEI. This CDR3 has 13 residues. V was pared by 2 bases and J by 4 bases, with 8 bases between. CDR3 loop: CASSEYRGTEAFF. CDR3 coding DNA: TGTGCCAGCAGTGAATACCGGGGCACTGAAGCTTTCTTT.

The V gene is TRBV14, the J gene TRBJ1-1; perhaps TRBD1 as D (5 bases). The CDR3 loop spans 14 amino acids. V was clipped by 4 bases and J by 12 bases, with 21 bases between them. Germline V CDR1 and CDR2: SGHDN, FVKESK. The CDR3 sequence: CASSLPGRTTITFF. CDR3 nucleotides: TGTGCCAGCAGCCTACCGGGACGGACAACTATAACTTTCTTT.

The V and J genes are TRBV6-1 and TRBJ1-1; possibly TRBD1 for D (6 bases). CDR1 is MNHNS and CDR2 is SASEGT in the germline V gene. V shed 6 bases and J shed 3 bases, with 17 bases lying between them. This CDR3 has 15 residues. The CDR3 DNA reads as TGTGCCAGCAGGTACCGCCGGGGGGCTGACACTGAAGCTTTCTTT. Encoded protein: CASRYRRGADTEAFF.

The chain's CDR3 is CASSLDRGSFYGYTF. Here the CDR3 DNA reads TGTGCCAGCAGCTTGGACAGGGGTTCTTTCTATGGCTACACCTTC. This chain links TRBV5-4 with TRBJ1-2; 7 bases match TRBD1. V dropped 0 bases and J dropped 4; count of bases not matched to a gene: 6. There are 15 residues in the CDR3. CDR1 is SGHNT, CDR2 YYREEE, per germline (reference sequence).

V gene TRBV7-9 combines with J gene TRBJ2-7; D is possibly TRBD2 (6 bases). Germline lookup yields CDR1 SEHNR and CDR2 FQNEAQ (reference sequence). V lost 4 bases and J lost 7, with 14 bases in between. The CDR3 loop spans 13 amino acids. Here the CDR3 DNA reads TGTGCCAGCAGCTCCGGGGGTCCGGGAGAGCAGTACTTC. This sequence encodes CASSSGGPGEQYF.

This chain links TRBV10-3 with TRBJ2-1; tentative D call: TRBD2 (7 bases). Trimming stripped 6 bases from V and 7 bases from J, with 25 bases between. Germline V lookup: CDR1 ENHRY, CDR2 SYGVKD. This CDR3 comprises 17 residues. This chain's CDR3 is CAIRRTNTRGAQNEQFF. CDR3 nucleotide sequence: TGTGCCATCAGACGGACGAACACACGGGGGGCGCAAAATGAGCAGTTCTTC.

This clone was detected a few times. J is TRBJ1-2 and V is TRBV4-3; D ambiguous. V dropped 0 bases and J dropped 3 bases, with 8 bases sitting between them. This CDR3 region has 14 residues. Looked up from germline, CDR1 is LGHNA and CDR2 is YSLEER. The CDR3 region is CASSQDRTYYGYTF. The CDR3 nucleotides read TGCGCCAGCAGCCAAGATAGGACGTACTATGGCTACACCTTC.

The genes are TRBV4-3 and TRBJ2-7; tentative D call: TRBD1 (6 bases). V was pared by 3 bases and J by 2 bases, with 14 bases between. This CDR3 comprises 15 residues. Germline-derived CDR1 and CDR2 are LGHNA and YSLEER. The CDR3 sequence is CASSHDRNSAYEQYF. In nucleotides, the CDR3 is TGCGCCAGCAGCCACGACAGGAATTCTGCCTACGAGCAGTACTTC.

This sequence joins TRBV6-1 and TRBJ1-2; TRBD1 is a possible D gene (5 bases). Trimming shortened V by 11 bases and J by 4 bases, and 17 bases separated the two germline ends. The V gene's germline CDR1 is MNHNS and CDR2 SASEGT. This CDR3 comprises 13 residues. The CDR3 here is CAGTTVVGYGYTF. The CDR3 DNA is TGTGCCGGCACGACAGTGGTGGGCTATGGCTACACCTTC.

This chain connects TRBV29-1 to TRBJ2-3, with D perhaps TRBD1 (6 bases). The CDR3 is 16 amino acids. The V and J ends lost 0 bases and 2 bases respectively, with 15 bases between them. Germline V CDR1 and CDR2: SQVTM, ANQGSEA. The CDR3 DNA reads as TGCAGCGTTGAAGACCCCGCCAGGGGTCCCACAGATACGCAGTATTTT. As protein: CSVEDPARGPTDTQYF.

The chain carries TRBV5-1 and TRBJ2-7; D may be TRBD1 (6 bases). Trimming removed 4 bases at V and 0 bases at J, with 11 bases between. This CDR3 is built from 14 residues. Germline V CDR1 and CDR2: SGHRS, YFSETQ. In DNA form, the CDR3 reads TGCGCCAGCAGCCACCGGGACAACTCCTACGAGCAGTACTTC. Amino acids: CASSHRDNSYEQYF.